Detailed here is one T cell receptor (beta chain). Its specificity is not known. This specimen belongs to a study of blood T cells in healthy people across ages. Regarding the study as a whole: The fall in TCR beta diversity per million T cells was roughly linear with age. Changes in expanded clonotypes were possibly confounded, as the CMV status of donors was unknown. PBMCs left unsorted prevented a conclusive naive versus antigen-experienced comparison.

A second PCR, run for about 6 to 11 cycles, used a sample-barcoded 5' primer plus a J-beta primer mix. TCRdb passed the 5' RACE reads through MiXCR, listing each CDR3 protein once. In the table there are about 1.6 million distinct CDR3 sequences, roughly a third of which are singletons. This CDR3 comprises 17 residues. In germline, CDR1 is LGHNA, CDR2 YNFKEQ. V lost 0 bases and J lost 7; bases outside the gene matches: 11. The sample taken for sequencing was blood. This chain connects TRBV4-2 to TRBJ2-7; 11 bases match TRBD1. This receptor was obtained from a woman aged 30 to 39 in good health. The CDR3 reads CASSQEGSGTGGWEQYF. The CDR3 DNA is TGTGCCAGCAGCCAAGAGGGATCCGGGACAGGGGGTTGGGAGCAGTACTTC.